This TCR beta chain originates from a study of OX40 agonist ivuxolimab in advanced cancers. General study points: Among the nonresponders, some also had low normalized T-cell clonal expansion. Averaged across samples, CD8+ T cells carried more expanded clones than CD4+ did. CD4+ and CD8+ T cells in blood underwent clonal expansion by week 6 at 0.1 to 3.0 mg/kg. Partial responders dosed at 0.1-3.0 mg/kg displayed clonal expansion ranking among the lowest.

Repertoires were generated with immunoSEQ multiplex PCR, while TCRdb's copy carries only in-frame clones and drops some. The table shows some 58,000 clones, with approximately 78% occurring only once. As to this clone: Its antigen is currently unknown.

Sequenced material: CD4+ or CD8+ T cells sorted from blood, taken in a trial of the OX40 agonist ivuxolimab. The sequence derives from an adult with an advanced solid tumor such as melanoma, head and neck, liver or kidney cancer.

CDR3 loop: CASSPQGATNEKLFF. In DNA, the CDR3 is TGTGCCAGCAGTCCTCAGGGGGCAACTAATGAAAAACTGTTTTTT. The chain carries TRBV7-9 and TRBJ1-4, with TRBD1 matching over 7 bases. Per germline, CDR1 SEHNR and CDR2 FQNEAQ (reference sequence). The CDR3 has 15 residues. V lost 6 bases, J lost 0 bases, and 4 bases stayed unmatched.